These 18 T cell receptor beta chains share one sample of origin, sequenced in a study of blood T cell repertoires in COVID-19. Assay: immunoSEQ multiplex PCR; the TCRdb copy retains only in-frame clones and omits some. The table shows 200,000 to 250,000 clones, with approximately 80% occurring only once. The specimen was peripheral blood. These receptors were taken from a woman in her fifties or sixties who had recovered from COVID-19.

The chain has TRBV18 and TRBJ2-7; a weak D match, TRBD1 (6 bases). Germline V gene sequence: CDR1 KGHSH, CDR2 LQKENI. V gave up 8 bases and J gave up 2 bases, with 10 bases separating them. The CDR3 covers 12 residues. The CDR3 is CASQGTPYEQYF. The CDR3 DNA sequence: TGTGCCAGCCAAGGGACACCCTACGAGCAGTACTTC.

This rearrangement joins TRBV2 to TRBJ1-5; weak D call: TRBD1 (6 bases). Trimming left V 2 bases short and J 6 bases short, with 14 bases between. This CDR3 is built from 15 residues. Germline V CDR1 and CDR2: SNHLY, FYNNEI. The DNA of the CDR3 is TGTGCCAGCAGTGAAACGGGGGGGCTAGGTCAGCCCCAGCATTTT. This translates into CASSETGGLGQPQHF.

The gene calls are TRBV5-1 and TRBJ1-3; D perhaps matches TRBD1 (5 bases). CDR3 length: 16 amino acids. Germline V gives CDR1 SGHRS, CDR2 YFSETQ. V lost 0 bases and J lost 1, with 11 bases in between. CDR3 DNA: TGCGCCAGCAGCTTGGAATGGGACTCGTCTGGAAACACCATATATTTT. Its protein product is CASSLEWDSSGNTIYF.

The J gene is TRBJ2-7, the V gene TRBV12-5; 7 bases fit TRBD1. Unmatched junction bases numbered 7, after V lost 10 bases and J lost 1 base. The CDR3 is 13 residues long. From germline, CDR1 is LGHNT and CDR2 FRNRAP. CDR3 in DNA: TGTGCTACTGCGACAGGGAGTTCCTACGAGCAGTACTTC. The encoded protein is CATATGSSYEQYF.

The chain couples TRBV6-5 to TRBJ1-2; D remains ambiguous. CDR1 and CDR2 (germline): MNHEY, SVGAGI. Between the trimmed V and J ends, which lost 6 bases and 5 bases, there was a span of 13 bases. The CDR3 loop spans 13 amino acids. The CDR3 DNA reads TGTGCCAGCAGCGTGACATTTATATATGGCTACACCTTC. Its protein product is CASSVTFIYGYTF.

V usage is TRBV30 and J usage is TRBJ1-1; 7 bases map to TRBD1. Germline V gives CDR1 GTSNPN, CDR2 SVGIG (reference sequence). Trimming removed 5 bases from V and 8 bases from J; junction bases left unmatched: 8. CDR3 length equals 12 residues. The CDR3 bases are TGTGCCTGGGCCAGGGGGGTCTGGGAAGCTTTCTTT. Its protein is CAWARGVWEAFF.

The chain recombines TRBV19 with TRBJ2-7; TRBD2 matches at 7 bases. Germline values: CDR1 LNHDA, CDR2 SQIVND (reference sequence). Trimming at V came to 6 bases and at J to 0 bases, leaving 8 bases not matched to a gene. This CDR3 spans 15 amino acids. CDR3 loop: CASSIGTITSYEQYF. CDR3 nucleotide sequence: TGTGCCAGTAGCATCGGGACTATTACCTCCTACGAGCAGTACTTC.

The chain links TRBV13 to TRBJ2-1; D is ambiguous. The CDR3 runs to 11 residues. From germline, CDR1 is PRHDT and CDR2 FYEKMQ (reference sequence). V was shortened by 3 bases and J by 7 bases, with 4 bases between the two germline ends. CDR3 nucleotides: TGTGCCAGCAGCTTGACAAATGAGCAGTTCTTC. It specifies CASSLTNEQFF.

The J gene is TRBJ2-2, the V gene TRBV11-2; 9 bases align to TRBD2. With 4 bases clipped from V and 6 bases from J, the junction kept 6 bases outside the gene matches. CDR1 and CDR2 (germline): SGHAT, FQNNGV. CDR3 length equals 15 residues. This CDR3 reads CASSSPGLAPGELFF. DNA of the CDR3: TGTGCCAGCAGCTCGCCGGGACTAGCTCCCGGGGAGCTGTTTTTT. Full variable domain (outside the CDR3, taken from reference TRBV11-2 and TRBJ2-2): EAGVAQSPRYKIIEKRQSVAFWCNPISGHATLYWYQQILGQGPKLLIQFQNNGVVDDSQLPKDRFSAERLKGVDSTLKIQPAKLEDSAVYLCASSSPGLAPGELFFGEGSRLTVL.

This chain joins TRBV5-4 and TRBJ2-1, with a weak D call TRBD2 (7 bases). V lost 3 bases and J 2 bases, leaving 15 bases between the germline ends. This CDR3 is built from 16 residues. Germline CDR1 reads SGHNT; CDR2 reads YYREEE (reference sequence). This chain's CDR3 is CASSWGREITYNEQFF. In DNA form, the CDR3 reads TGTGCCAGCAGCTGGGGGCGGGAGATCACCTACAATGAGCAGTTCTTC.

The CDR3 DNA reads as TGTGCCAGCAGCCTCTCCCCAGGGGGCCCCTCCTACGAGCAGTACTTC. It is translated as CASSLSPGGPSYEQYF. The rearrangement links TRBV4-2 to TRBJ2-7; 8 bases match TRBD1. Germline V gives CDR1 LGHNA, CDR2 YNFKEQ. J was trimmed by 0 bases and V by 4 bases; bases with no gene match: 8. The CDR3 runs 16 residues.

V usage is TRBV6-6 and J usage is TRBJ1-5, with 7 bases lining up with TRBD1. Unmatched junction bases numbered 6, after V lost 4 bases and J lost 3 bases. Looked up from germline, CDR1 is MNHNY and CDR2 is SVGAGI (reference sequence). The CDR3 is made up of 15 amino acids. CDR3 region: CASSFSDRDNQPQHF. As DNA, the CDR3 is TGTGCCAGCAGTTTCTCAGACAGGGACAATCAGCCCCAGCATTTT.

The J gene is TRBJ2-3, the V gene TRBV4-3; 10 bases fit TRBD2. V was clipped by 0 bases and J by 7 bases; unmatched bases: 7. Germline V CDR1 and CDR2: LGHNA, YSLEER. The CDR3 has 16 residues. CDR3 DNA sequence: TGCGCCAGCAGCCAAGATCATAGCGGGGGGCGACATACGCAGTATTTT. Translating it yields CASSQDHSGGRHTQYF.

The rearrangement uses TRBV6-6 and TRBJ2-3; 12 nucleotides match TRBD2. The CDR3 loop spans 15 amino acids. V shed 4 bases, J shed 4 bases, and the junction held 3 bases outside the gene matches. CDR1 and CDR2 (germline): MNHNY, SVGAGI (reference sequence). The CDR3 DNA follows: TGTGCCAGCAGTTCTAGCGGGGGGGCCCCAGATACGCAGTATTTT. This codes for CASSSSGGAPDTQYF.

The V gene is TRBV6-1, the J gene TRBJ2-2; 8 positions match TRBD2. The CDR3 runs to 16 residues. V gave up 2 bases and J gave up 2 bases; unmatched junction bases: 4. CDR1 is MNHNS, CDR2 SASEGT, per germline. This CDR3 is CASSEYSGVNTGELFF. Written as DNA, the CDR3 is TGTGCCAGCAGTGAATATAGCGGGGTAAACACCGGGGAGCTGTTTTTT.

V usage is TRBV5-1 and J usage is TRBJ2-7; 7 nucleotides agree with TRBD2. The CDR3 runs 15 residues. With 0 bases clipped from V and 5 bases from J, the junction kept 8 bases outside the gene matches. Germline-derived CDR1 and CDR2 are SGHRS and YFSETQ. CDR3 nucleotide sequence: TGCGCCAGCAGCTTGGGCCTAGCGGCTTCCAACGAGCAGTACTTC. It encodes CASSLGLAASNEQYF.

This chain joins TRBV4-1 and TRBJ1-2; D uncertain. Germline CDR1 is MGHRA and CDR2 is YSYEKL. The CDR3 extends over 13 amino acids. V dropped 2 bases and J dropped 8 bases, with 12 bases sitting between them. This CDR3 reads CASSQLPAGGYTF. In DNA, the CDR3 is TGCGCCAGCAGCCAACTTCCCGCGGGGGGCTACACCTTC.

This chain connects TRBV7-9 to TRBJ1-1, with 11 positions matching TRBD1. The ends lost 5 bases at V and 5 bases at J; junction bases unmatched: 7. Germline CDR1 is SEHNR and CDR2 is FQNEAQ (reference sequence). This CDR3 region has 15 residues. This chain's CDR3 is CASSPGQGVGTEAFF. The DNA for the CDR3 is TGTGCCAGCAGCCCGGGACAGGGGGTAGGGACTGAAGCTTTCTTT.